These 30 T cell receptor beta chains originate from one sample sequenced in a study of OX40 agonist ivuxolimab in advanced cancers. Here immunoSEQ multiplex PCR was the method, and the copy in TCRdb shows in-frame clones only, minus some. Among about 68,000 clones listed, 91% were seen once. The material was CD4+ or CD8+ T cells sorted from blood, obtained in a trial of the OX40 agonist ivuxolimab. The receptors come from an adult with an advanced solid tumor such as melanoma, head and neck, liver or kidney cancer.

This chain joins TRBV5-1 and TRBJ1-5; D is perhaps TRBD1 (6 bases). V was cut by 3 bases and J by 7 bases, with 11 bases left in between. The CDR3 has 13 residues. Germline assignment: CDR1 SGHRS and CDR2 YFSETQ. The CDR3 loop reads CASSWEGGQPQHF. In DNA, the CDR3 is TGCGCCAGCAGCTGGGAGGGGGGCCAGCCCCAGCATTTT.

The chain combines TRBV27 with TRBJ1-1; D is unresolved. This CDR3 is 13 amino acids long. V was trimmed by 4 bases and J by 1 base, leaving 7 bases between them. Germline V CDR1 and CDR2: MNHEY, SMNVEV (reference sequence). The CDR3, as DNA: TGTGCCAGCAGTTACCGCAGGAACACTGAAGCTTTCTTT. This translates into CASSYRRNTEAFF.

The chain joins TRBV14 to TRBJ1-2; 7 positions match TRBD1. V lost 5 bases, J lost 1 base, and 13 bases stayed unmatched. This CDR3 region has 17 residues. Germline V lookup: CDR1 SGHDN, CDR2 FVKESK. The CDR3 coding sequence is TGTGCCAGCAGCAATCACCAGGGACAGCCTGATAACTATGGCTACACCTTC. Protein product: CASSNHQGQPDNYGYTF.

This sequence joins TRBV4-1 and TRBJ2-2; the D gene could be TRBD1 or TRBD2 (5 bases each). Germline assignment: CDR1 MGHRA and CDR2 YSYEKL. The CDR3 has 17 residues. The V and J ends lost 1 base and 2 bases respectively, with 14 bases between them. The CDR3 spells CASSQVRDAVNTGELFF. The CDR3, as DNA: TGCGCCAGCAGCCAAGTCAGGGACGCGGTAAACACCGGGGAGCTGTTTTTT.

The rearrangement links TRBV7-6 to TRBJ2-1; 8 bases match TRBD1. The CDR3 has 13 residues. Germline V gene data show CDR1 as SGHVS and CDR2 as FNYEAQ. With 4 bases clipped from V and 10 bases from J, the junction kept 6 bases outside the gene matches. CDR3 residues: CASSSQQGAEQFF. In nucleotides, the CDR3 is TGTGCCAGCAGCTCCCAGCAGGGGGCCGAGCAGTTCTTC. Combining the CDR3 with reference TRBV7-6 and TRBJ2-1 gives the whole variable domain GAGVSQSPRYKVTKRGQDVALRCDPISGHVSLYWYRQALGQGPEFLTYFNYEAQQDKSGLPNDRFSAERPEGSISTLTIQRTEQRDSAMYRCASSSQQGAEQFFGPGTRLTVL.

This clone was detected only once. This chain links TRBV5-4 with TRBJ1-1; D is ambiguous. Germline V gene data show CDR1 as SGHNT and CDR2 as YYREEE (reference sequence). CDR3 length equals 13 residues. Trimming pared 4 bases from V and 4 bases from J, leaving 11 bases between. CDR3 in DNA: TGTGCCAGCAGCCGGGATCAGCTCACTGAAGCTTTCTTT. Translated: CASSRDQLTEAFF.

The V and J genes are TRBV5-6 and TRBJ2-3; TRBD2 might be the D (5 bases). Germline assignment: CDR1 SGHDT and CDR2 YYEEEE. The germline V and J ends were trimmed by 1 base and 3 bases, with 18 bases remaining between them. The CDR3 extends over 17 amino acids. Written as DNA, the CDR3 is TGTGCCAGCAGCTTGTATTTTTCGGCGGGTGCTACAGATACGCAGTATTTT. Amino acid sequence: CASSLYFSAGATDTQYF.

V and J are TRBV5-1 and TRBJ2-1; TRBD2 aligns across 10 bases. Germline CDR1 is SGHRS and CDR2 is YFSETQ. CDR3 size: 16 residues. J was trimmed by 2 bases and V by 3 bases; bases with no gene match: 5. CDR3: CASSYSGREAYNEQFF. CDR3 in DNA: TGCGCCAGCAGCTACAGCGGGAGGGAGGCCTACAATGAGCAGTTCTTC.

The V gene is TRBV18, the J gene TRBJ2-6, with 10 bases aligning to TRBD1. J lost 2 bases, V lost 2 bases, and 3 bases had no gene match. The CDR3 consists of 17 residues. Germline-derived CDR1 and CDR2 are KGHSH and LQKENI. The DNA of the CDR3 is TGTGCCAGCTCACCAGAGACAGGGGGCACTGGGGCCAACGTCCTGACTTTC. Translated, it gives CASSPETGGTGANVLTF.

The rearrangement links TRBV5-1 to TRBJ2-7, with D unresolved. Germline loops: CDR1 SGHRS, CDR2 YFSETQ. V was pared by 4 bases and J by 0 bases, with 8 bases between. The CDR3 runs to 13 residues. Here the CDR3 DNA reads TGCGCCAGCAGCATATCAAGCTCCTACGAGCAGTACTTC. This codes for CASSISSSYEQYF.

J is TRBJ2-3 and V is TRBV19, with 7 bases fitting TRBD1. V trimming: 7 bases; J trimming: 1 base; junction bases outside the gene matches: 8. Germline lookup yields CDR1 LNHDA and CDR2 SQIVND (reference sequence). The CDR3 is made up of 15 amino acids. The CDR3 region is CASKARDSRTDTQYF. The CDR3 DNA reads as TGTGCCAGTAAAGCCCGGGACAGCCGCACAGATACGCAGTATTTT.

V usage is TRBV19 and J usage is TRBJ1-1; D might be TRBD1 (6 bases). The CDR3 consists of 13 residues. Germline V gene lookup returns CDR1 LNHDA and CDR2 SQIVND (reference sequence). The V and J ends lost 6 bases and 4 bases respectively, with 12 bases between them. CDR3 residues: CASSGSRGTEAFF. CDR3 nucleotide sequence: TGTGCCAGTAGCGGCTCCAGGGGCACTGAAGCTTTCTTT.

The V gene is TRBV2, the J gene TRBJ1-5, with TRBD1 as a possible D gene (5 bases). The CDR3 loop spans 14 amino acids. CDR1 is SNHLY and CDR2 is FYNNEI in the germline V gene. The V and J ends lost 6 bases and 10 bases respectively, with 19 bases between them. This CDR3 is CASSLGGVKGPQHF. CDR3 coding DNA: TGTGCCAGCAGCCTCGGGGGAGTCAAAGGACCCCAGCATTTT.

This chain links TRBV28 with TRBJ1-2; no definite D call. In germline, CDR1 is MDHEN, CDR2 SYDVKM. The CDR3 contains 11 residues. The germline V and J ends were trimmed by 7 bases and 5 bases, with 8 bases remaining between them. In DNA, the CDR3 is TGTGCCAGCAAATCGGGGTATGGCTACACCTTC. Encoded protein: CASKSGYGYTF.

The chain is built from TRBV5-5 and TRBJ2-7, with a weak D call TRBD1 (5 bases). The CDR3 length is 14 residues. Germline CDR1 is SGHKS and CDR2 is YYEKEE (reference sequence). V was pared by 5 bases and J by 3 bases, with 15 bases between. CDR3 DNA sequence: TGTGCCAGCAGTACAATAGGGGCACACTACGAGCAGTACTTC. It translates to CASSTIGAHYEQYF.

This chain uses TRBV18 with TRBJ1-6, with 7 bases fitting TRBD1. Germline trimming cut 5 bases from V and 6 bases from J; bases unmatched to any gene: 4. This CDR3 contains 14 residues. Per the germline V gene, CDR1 is KGHSH and CDR2 is LQKENI. The CDR3 region is CASSRGQINSPLHF. The CDR3 DNA reads TGTGCCAGCTCAAGGGGACAGATTAATTCACCCCTCCACTTT.

This clone was observed once. The rearrangement joins TRBV6-4 to TRBJ1-2; D call uncertain. The CDR3 has 11 residues. Trimming shortened V by 7 bases and J by 4 bases, and 7 bases separated the two germline ends. In germline, CDR1 is MRHNA, CDR2 SNTAGT. The CDR3, as DNA: TGTGCCAGCACGGACGGCTATGGCTACACCTTC. Amino acids: CASTDGYGYTF.

The rearrangement joins TRBV7-2 to TRBJ2-7, with 9 bases matching TRBD2. From germline, CDR1 is SGHTA and CDR2 FQGNSA. This CDR3 has 15 amino acids. V shed 1 base and J 1 base; nucleotides not matched to a gene: 2. The CDR3 DNA reads TGTGCCAGCAGCTTAGGACTAGCGGTTTCCTACGAGCAGTACTTC. It specifies CASSLGLAVSYEQYF.

V usage is TRBV11-3 and J usage is TRBJ2-1, with 7 bases lining up with TRBD2. Germline CDR1 is SGHNT and CDR2 is YENEEA. The J segment lost 4 bases and the V segment lost 5 bases, leaving 11 bases of the junction unmatched. This CDR3 is built from 16 residues. This chain's CDR3 is CASSAFGGEGYNEQFF. The CDR3 DNA is TGTGCCAGCAGCGCCTTTGGCGGGGAGGGTTACAATGAGCAGTTCTTC.

The rearrangement uses TRBV6-5 and TRBJ1-3; D may be TRBD1 (5 bases). V lost 7 bases and J 4 bases, leaving 17 bases between the germline ends. Germline V gene lookup returns CDR1 MNHEY and CDR2 SVGAGI. The CDR3 spans 15 residues. DNA of the CDR3: TGTGCCAGCACCTCTCCAGGGTCCCAAGGAAACACCATATATTTT. It is translated as CASTSPGSQGNTIYF.

A word on this clone: At one end the junction does not follow the germline gene, possibly because of a read error. This chain uses TRBV5-4 with TRBJ1-1; D is uncertain. The CDR3 loop spans 13 amino acids. Looked up from germline, CDR1 is SGHNT and CDR2 is YYREEE (reference sequence). The CDR3 nucleotides are TGTACCAGCAGGACCGATGTAGGGACTGAAGCTTTCTTT. The encoded protein is CTSRTDVGTEAFF. The variable domain in full, completed from reference TRBV5-4 and TRBJ1-1, reads ETGVTQSPTHLIKTRGQQVTLRCSSQSGHNTVSWYQQALGQGPQFIFQYYREEENGRGNFPPRFSGLQFPNYSSELNVNALELDDSALYLCTSRTDVGTEAFFGQGTRLTVV.

The chain's CDR3 is CASSGGTRFKNEQFF. Written as DNA, the CDR3 is TGTGCCAGCAGTGGGGGGACTAGGTTTAAGAATGAGCAGTTCTTC. J is TRBJ2-1 and V is TRBV6-1, with 8 bases aligning to TRBD2. Germline assignment: CDR1 MNHNS and CDR2 SASEGT. The length of the CDR3 is 15 residues. J lost 7 bases, V lost 4 bases, and 9 bases had no gene match.

CDR3 in DNA: TGTGCCAGCTCACTGGCAGAGGCGTCACCCGGGGAGCTGTTTTTT. Translating it yields CASSLAEASPGELFF. This chain links TRBV18 with TRBJ2-2, with D unclear. CDR3 length: 15 amino acids. Germline values: CDR1 KGHSH, CDR2 LQKENI. Between the trimmed V and J ends, which lost 4 bases and 6 bases, there was a span of 15 bases.

The chain joins TRBV4-2 to TRBJ2-5; 14 bases are shared with TRBD2. The CDR3 is 17 residues long. The trim removed 4 bases at V and 3 bases at J, leaving 7 bases unmatched. CDR1 and CDR2 (germline): LGHNA, YNFKEQ. CDR3 region: CASSRGTSGSREETQYF. CDR3 DNA sequence: TGTGCCAGCAGCCGGGGGACTAGCGGGAGTAGGGAAGAGACCCAGTACTTC.

This chain uses TRBV19 with TRBJ2-1, with D perhaps TRBD1 (6 bases). The CDR3 has 15 residues. The germline CDR1 and CDR2 sequences are LNHDA and SQIVND (reference sequence). Trimming removed 3 bases at V and 0 bases at J, with 9 bases between. The CDR3 region is CASSMDSLSYNEQFF. CDR3 nucleotide sequence: TGTGCCAGTAGTATGGACAGTCTCTCCTACAATGAGCAGTTCTTC.

The rearrangement uses TRBV27 and TRBJ1-1; 11 bases map to TRBD1. The CDR3 loop spans 16 amino acids. The germline CDR1 and CDR2 sequences are MNHEY and SMNVEV (reference sequence). J gave up 1 base and V 3 bases, and 4 bases lay outside the gene matches. The CDR3 sequence is CASSLDRGRGNTEAFF. The CDR3 DNA follows: TGTGCCAGCAGTTTGGACAGGGGGCGTGGGAACACTGAAGCTTTCTTT.

The chain combines TRBV28 with TRBJ2-1; either TRBD1 or TRBD2 may fit D (5 bases each). Germline V gene lookup returns CDR1 MDHEN and CDR2 SYDVKM. Trimming cost V 2 bases and J 0 bases, with 11 bases left between them. The CDR3 loop spans 16 amino acids. The CDR3 DNA sequence: TGTGCCAGCAGTTTAGGGGGTCTAAGCTCCTACAATGAGCAGTTCTTC. Translation gives CASSLGGLSSYNEQFF.

Points on this clone: At one boundary the junction diverges from the germline segment, which might be a read error. The V gene is TRBV19, the J gene TRBJ2-7; tentative D call: TRBD1 (6 bases). Germline V gene data show CDR1 as LNHDA and CDR2 as SQIVND (reference sequence). The CDR3 spans 16 residues. CDR3 nucleotides: TGTGCCAGTAGTCGGCCCCGGTCAGGGGCTTCCTCCGAGCAGTACTTC. Its translation is CASSRPRSGASSEQYF.

This clone was seen once. The CDR3 here is CASSSSGLERETQYF. The DNA for the CDR3 is TGTGCCAGCAGCTCTTCAGGCTTAGAGAGGGAGACCCAGTACTTC. This chain connects TRBV11-2 to TRBJ2-5; no clear D gene. The V and J ends lost 4 bases and 5 bases respectively, with 17 bases between them. Per germline, CDR1 SGHAT and CDR2 FQNNGV. This CDR3 has 15 amino acids.

V and J are TRBV30 and TRBJ2-3; TRBD2 aligns across 9 bases. Per the germline V gene, CDR1 is GTSNPN and CDR2 is SVGIG (reference sequence). Trimming took 3 bases from V and 3 from J; bases not matched to a gene: 7. This CDR3 region has 15 residues. As DNA, the CDR3 is TGTGCCTGGAGGGCGGGGGGGGTTTTGACAGATACGCAGTATTTT. It translates to CAWRAGGVLTDTQYF.